This note documents a single T cell receptor beta chain sequence. Antigen unknown. Cultured CD4+ T cells had their DNA profiled by the Oncomine TCR Beta short-read assay. TCRdb used MiXCR to reprocess the PCR reads, holding one entry per CDR3 protein. The data contain roughly 20,000 distinct CDR3 sequences, roughly 50% of them seen just once; the ten biggest clones take up over 15%. The entry originates in a study of vaccination and CD4 T cells after COVID-19. Whole-study context: By nasal swab PCR, the convalescent patients were SARS-CoV-2 positive, with under 10 mild cases and one severe. Two Hispanic individuals were among six male and four female convalescent patients.

J lost 3 bases, V lost 2 bases, and 1 base had no gene match. CDR1 is MNHNS, CDR2 SASEGT, per germline. CDR3 length: 14 amino acids. The sample's treatment: approximately nine-day PBMC culture with coronavirus spike peptide pools or control peptides (ViraFEST assay). Specimen: CD4+ T cells from blood, cultured in vitro. This TCR came from a human donor who had recovered from COVID-19. The rearrangement uses TRBV6-1 and TRBJ2-7; 10 bases agree with TRBD1. The CDR3 sequence: CASSEWDRGYEQYF. The CDR3 nucleotides are TGTGCCAGCAGTGAATGGGACAGGGGCTACGAGCAGTACTTC.